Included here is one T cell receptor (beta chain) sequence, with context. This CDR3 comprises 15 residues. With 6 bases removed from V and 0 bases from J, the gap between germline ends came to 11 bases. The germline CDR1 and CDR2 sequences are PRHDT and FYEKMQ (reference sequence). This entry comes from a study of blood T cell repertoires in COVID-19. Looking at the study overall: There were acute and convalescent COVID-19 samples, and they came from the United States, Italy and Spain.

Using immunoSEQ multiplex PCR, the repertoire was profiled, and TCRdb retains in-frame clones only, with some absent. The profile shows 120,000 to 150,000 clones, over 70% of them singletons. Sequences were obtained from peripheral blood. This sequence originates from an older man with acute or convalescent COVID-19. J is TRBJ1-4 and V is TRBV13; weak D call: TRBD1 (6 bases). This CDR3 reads CASSDQGTTNEKLFF. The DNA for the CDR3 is TGTGCCAGCAGTGACCAGGGGACAACTAATGAAAAACTGTTTTTT. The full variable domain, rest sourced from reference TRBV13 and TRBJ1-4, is AAGVIQSPRHLIKEKRETATLKCYPIPRHDTVYWYQQGPGQDPQFLISFYEKMQSDKGSIPDRFSAQQFSDYHSELNMSSLELGDSALYFCASSDQGTTNEKLFFGSGTQLSVL.